This T cell receptor beta chain was sequenced during a study of OX40 agonist ivuxolimab in advanced cancers. The germline V gene has CDR1 SGHNT and CDR2 YYREEE (reference sequence). Trimming removed 5 bases from V and 2 bases from J, with 15 bases in between. The CDR3 totals 15 residues. Using immunoSEQ multiplex PCR, the repertoire was profiled, and TCRdb retains in-frame clones only, with some absent. The sample has 87,000 or so clones, roughly 84% seen once. The sequenced sample was CD4+ or CD8+ T cells sorted from blood, obtained in a trial of the OX40 agonist ivuxolimab. V usage is TRBV5-4 and J usage is TRBJ2-3, with a weak D call TRBD1 (6 bases). The TCR comes from an adult with an advanced solid tumor such as melanoma, head and neck, liver or kidney cancer. CDR3 in DNA: TGTGCCAGCAGTGGCGGGCGACAGGCCACAGATACGCAGTATTTT. As protein: CASSGGRQATDTQYF.